Listed here are 16 T cell receptor beta chains from one sample, sequenced in a study of neoadjuvant anti-PD-1 for oral cavity cancer. Sequencing was performed with immunoSEQ multiplex PCR; in TCRdb, only in-frame clones are kept and a portion is missing. The sample includes 55,000 to 75,000 clones, more than 65% of them seen just once. The input for sequencing was PBMCs, taken before nivolumab (anti-PD-1) treatment. These receptors came from a person aged 40 to 85 with oral cavity squamous cell carcinoma.

This clone is a singleton in its sample. This rearrangement joins TRBV5-1 to TRBJ1-1; 8 bases fit TRBD1. The CDR3 extends over 15 amino acids. V lost 0 bases, J lost 8 bases, and 9 bases stayed unmatched. The germline V gene has CDR1 SGHRS and CDR2 YFSETQ. The CDR3 DNA reads TGCGCCAGCAGCTTGGCGTGGACAGGGATCCGAGAAGCTTTCTTT. It specifies CASSLAWTGIREAFF.

The V call is TRBV29-1, the J call TRBJ2-7, with 10 bases identical to TRBD1. This CDR3 has 14 residues. Germline V gene sequence: CDR1 SQVTM, CDR2 ANQGSEA. CDR3 coding DNA: TGCAGTGCCCAGGGGGGACAGGGGTCCTACGAGCAGTACTTC. This sequence encodes CSAQGGQGSYEQYF.

The chain links TRBV11-2 to TRBJ2-7, with D maybe TRBD2 (7 bases). V dropped 4 bases and J dropped 3 bases, with 13 bases sitting between them. Germline V gene data show CDR1 as SGHAT and CDR2 as FQNNGV. The CDR3 runs 14 residues. The CDR3 is CASSSRGAVYEQYF. For the CDR3, the DNA is TGTGCCAGCAGCTCCCGGGGGGCGGTCTACGAGCAGTACTTC.

The V call is TRBV5-4, the J call TRBJ2-7; maybe TRBD1 (6 bases). Trimming removed 0 bases from V and 2 bases from J, with 12 bases in between. CDR1 and CDR2 from the germline V gene are SGHNT and YYREEE (reference sequence). The CDR3 runs 15 residues. The CDR3 loop is CASSLGGHTAYEQYF. CDR3 DNA: TGTGCCAGCAGCTTGGGGGGACATACCGCCTACGAGCAGTACTTC.

This clone was seen a few times. The rearrangement links TRBV6-1 to TRBJ1-6; D gene ambiguous. Germline lookup yields CDR1 MNHNS and CDR2 SASEGT. The CDR3 extends over 14 amino acids. Trimming stripped 0 bases from V and 6 bases from J, with 6 bases between. The CDR3 region is CASSEATVNSPLHF. In DNA, the CDR3 is TGTGCCAGCAGTGAAGCGACGGTTAATTCACCCCTCCACTTT.

As DNA, the CDR3 is TGTGCCAGCAGCTTAATAATGGGGGGCGCCTACGAGCAGTACTTC. It codes for CASSLIMGGAYEQYF. The rearrangement joins TRBV7-9 to TRBJ2-7; D tentatively reads TRBD1 or TRBD2 (6 bases each). Germline V gene sequence: CDR1 SEHNR, CDR2 FQNEAQ (reference sequence). V was shortened by 2 bases and J by 2 bases, with 13 bases between the two germline ends. CDR3 length: 15 amino acids.

This clone has just a few counts. For the CDR3, the DNA is TGTGCCAGCAGTCCGGGACTGGGATACGAGCAGTACTTC. It codes for CASSPGLGYEQYF. The V call is TRBV6-5, the J call TRBJ2-7; the D gene is possibly TRBD2 (6 bases). The CDR3 extends over 13 amino acids. Trimming left V 5 bases short and J 4 bases short, with 12 bases between. CDR1 is MNHEY, CDR2 SVGAGI, per germline.

This sequence joins TRBV6-6 and TRBJ2-7; no clear D. This CDR3 is 15 amino acids long. From germline, CDR1 is MNHNY and CDR2 SVGAGI (reference sequence). V lost 4 bases and J lost 3, with 16 bases in between. This chain's CDR3 is CASSSTDLLDYEQYF. For the CDR3, the DNA is TGTGCCAGCAGTTCGACGGACCTTTTAGACTACGAGCAGTACTTC.

The chain links TRBV28 to TRBJ2-3; 11 bases map to TRBD2. V was clipped by 6 bases and J by 2 bases; unmatched bases: 10. The CDR3 covers 17 residues. Germline V gives CDR1 MDHEN, CDR2 SYDVKM. CDR3: CASSRGLAAPNTDTQYF. The CDR3 coding sequence is TGTGCCAGCAGCCGGGGACTAGCGGCCCCAAACACAGATACGCAGTATTTT.

CDR3 loop: CASSLGGPTETQYF. CDR3 DNA: TGCGCCAGCAGCCTTGGGGGACCCACTGAGACCCAGTACTTC. The rearrangement uses TRBV5-1 and TRBJ2-5; D might be TRBD1 or TRBD2, each matching 5 bases. The CDR3 contains 14 residues. V gave up 4 bases and J gave up 5 bases, with 15 bases separating them. Per germline, CDR1 SGHRS and CDR2 YFSETQ.

CDR3 loop: CASSQERQGNEKLFF. In DNA, the CDR3 is TGTGCCAGCAGCCAAGAGAGACAGGGAAATGAAAAACTGTTTTTT. The J gene is TRBJ1-4, the V gene TRBV4-2, with 7 bases matching TRBD1. With V trimmed by 0 bases and J by 5 bases, 3 bases remained unmatched. Germline-derived CDR1 and CDR2 are LGHNA and YNFKEQ. This CDR3 region has 15 residues.

This rearrangement joins TRBV11-2 to TRBJ1-1, with 12 bases matching TRBD1. Germline-derived CDR1 and CDR2 are SGHAT and FQNNGV. The CDR3 is made up of 18 amino acids. The V and J ends lost 6 bases and 1 base, in that order; junction bases with no gene match: 12. CDR3 DNA: TGTGCCAGCAGTTCCCTCCGGGACAGGGGGCTAAGGAACACTGAAGCTTTCTTT. Translated: CASSSLRDRGLRNTEAFF.

The chain is built from TRBV19 and TRBJ1-6; possibly TRBD1 for D (6 bases). CDR3 length: 14 residues. V was trimmed by 3 bases and J by 8 bases, leaving 11 bases between them. Germline V gene data show CDR1 as LNHDA and CDR2 as SQIVND (reference sequence). CDR3 in DNA: TGTGCCAGTAGTATCAGGGGTGAGGATTCACCCCTCCACTTT. Translated, it gives CASSIRGEDSPLHF.

The chain carries TRBV30 and TRBJ2-7; 7 nucleotides agree with TRBD2. After removal of 0 bases from V and 4 bases from J, the junction contained 6 bases not matched to a gene. This CDR3 is 14 amino acids long. Germline V CDR1 and CDR2: GTSNPN, SVGIG (reference sequence). CDR3 DNA sequence: TGTGCCTGGAGTGTAAGGACTAGGGCTTACGAGCAGTACTTC. Protein: CAWSVRTRAYEQYF.

The rearrangement uses TRBV7-3 and TRBJ1-2, with 8 bases fitting TRBD1. Germline CDR1 reads SGHTA; CDR2 reads FQGTGA. The CDR3 is 12 amino acids. Trimming cost V 5 bases and J 8 bases; bases outside gene matches: 4. CDR3 DNA: TGTGCCAGCAGCACGACAGGGGCGGGCTACACCTTC. This encodes CASSTTGAGYTF. The full variable domain, rest sourced from reference TRBV7-3 and TRBJ1-2, is GAGVSQTPSNKVTEKGKYVELRCDPISGHTALYWYRQSLGQGPEFLIYFQGTGAADDSGLPNDRFFAVRPEGSVSTLKIQRTERGDSAVYLCASSTTGAGYTFGSGTRLTVV.

The genes are TRBV4-1 and TRBJ1-4, with D uncertain. V shed 0 bases and J shed 0 bases, with 8 bases lying between them. CDR1 MGHRA and CDR2 YSYEKL come from the germline V gene. The CDR3 is 16 residues long. CDR3 region: CASSQDSQPTNEKLFF. The CDR3 region has the DNA TGCGCCAGCAGCCAAGATAGCCAGCCAACTAATGAAAAACTGTTTTTT.